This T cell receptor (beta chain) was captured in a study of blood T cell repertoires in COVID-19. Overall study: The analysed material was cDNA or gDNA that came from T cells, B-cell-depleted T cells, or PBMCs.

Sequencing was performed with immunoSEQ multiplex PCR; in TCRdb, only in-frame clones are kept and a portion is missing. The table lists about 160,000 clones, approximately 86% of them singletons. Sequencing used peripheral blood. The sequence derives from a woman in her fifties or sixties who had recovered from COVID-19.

The CDR3 loop reads CASSEGGANEKLFF. Written as DNA, the CDR3 is TGTGCCAGCAGTGAAGGAGGAGCAAATGAAAAACTGTTTTTT. This chain joins TRBV25-1 and TRBJ1-4; unclear D gene. Per the germline V gene, CDR1 is MGHDK and CDR2 is SYGVNS. The CDR3 spans 14 residues. The ends were cut back, 2 bases at V and 5 bases at J, with 9 bases in the middle.